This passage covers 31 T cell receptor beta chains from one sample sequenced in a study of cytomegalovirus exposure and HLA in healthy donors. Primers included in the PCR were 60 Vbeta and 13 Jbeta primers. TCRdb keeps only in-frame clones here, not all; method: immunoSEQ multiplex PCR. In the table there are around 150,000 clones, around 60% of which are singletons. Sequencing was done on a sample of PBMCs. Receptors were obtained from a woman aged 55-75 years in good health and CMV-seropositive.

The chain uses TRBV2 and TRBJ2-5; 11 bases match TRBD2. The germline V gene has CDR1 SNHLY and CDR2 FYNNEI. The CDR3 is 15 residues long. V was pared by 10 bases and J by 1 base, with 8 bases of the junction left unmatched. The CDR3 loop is CATKTTSGIQETQYF. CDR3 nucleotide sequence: TGTGCCACCAAAACGACTAGCGGGATCCAAGAGACCCAGTACTTC.

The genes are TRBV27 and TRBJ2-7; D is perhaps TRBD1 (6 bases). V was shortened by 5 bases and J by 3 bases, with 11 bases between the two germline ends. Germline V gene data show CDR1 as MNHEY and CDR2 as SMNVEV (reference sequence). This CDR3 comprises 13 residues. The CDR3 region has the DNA TGTGCCAGCAGTATCGGCAGGGGCTACGAGCAGTACTTC. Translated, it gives CASSIGRGYEQYF.

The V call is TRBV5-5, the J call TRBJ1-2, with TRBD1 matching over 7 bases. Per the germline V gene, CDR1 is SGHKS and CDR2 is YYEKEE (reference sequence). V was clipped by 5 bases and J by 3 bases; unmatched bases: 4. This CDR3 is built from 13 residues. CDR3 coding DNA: TGTGCCAGCAGACCCGGGACAGACTATGGCTACACCTTC. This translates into CASRPGTDYGYTF.

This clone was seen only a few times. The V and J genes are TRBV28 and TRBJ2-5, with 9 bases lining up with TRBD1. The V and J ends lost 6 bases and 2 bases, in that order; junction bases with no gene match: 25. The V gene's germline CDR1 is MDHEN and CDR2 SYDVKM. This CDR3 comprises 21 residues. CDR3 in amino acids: CASSDFAGTGSLVSPQETQYF. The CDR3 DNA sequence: TGTGCCAGCAGCGATTTTGCCGGGACAGGGAGTCTGGTCAGCCCGCAAGAGACCCAGTACTTC.

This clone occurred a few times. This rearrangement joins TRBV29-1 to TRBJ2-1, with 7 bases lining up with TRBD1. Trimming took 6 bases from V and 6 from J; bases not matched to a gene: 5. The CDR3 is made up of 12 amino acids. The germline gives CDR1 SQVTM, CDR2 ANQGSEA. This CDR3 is CSVHRDSNEQFF. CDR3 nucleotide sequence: TGCAGCGTCCATAGGGACAGCAATGAGCAGTTCTTC.

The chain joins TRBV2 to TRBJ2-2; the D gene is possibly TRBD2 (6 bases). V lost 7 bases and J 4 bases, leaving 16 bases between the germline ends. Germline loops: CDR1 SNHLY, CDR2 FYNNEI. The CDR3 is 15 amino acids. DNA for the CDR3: TGTGCCAGCATAAGGGATAGGGGAGGCACCGGGGAGCTGTTTTTT. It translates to CASIRDRGGTGELFF.

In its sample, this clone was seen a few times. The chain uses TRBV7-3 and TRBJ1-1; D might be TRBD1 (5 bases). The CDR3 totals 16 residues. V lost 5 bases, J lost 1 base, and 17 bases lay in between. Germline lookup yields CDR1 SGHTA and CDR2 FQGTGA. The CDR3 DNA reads TGTGCCAGCAGCGCTCAGGGAGGGGCGGCGAACACTGAAGCTTTCTTT. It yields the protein CASSAQGGAANTEAFF.

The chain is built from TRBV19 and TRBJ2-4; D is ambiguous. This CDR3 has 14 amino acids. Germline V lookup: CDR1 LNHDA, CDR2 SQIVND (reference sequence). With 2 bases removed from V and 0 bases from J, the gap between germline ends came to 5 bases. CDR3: CASSISPAKNIQYF. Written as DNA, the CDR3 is TGTGCCAGTAGTATAAGCCCAGCCAAAAACATTCAGTACTTC.

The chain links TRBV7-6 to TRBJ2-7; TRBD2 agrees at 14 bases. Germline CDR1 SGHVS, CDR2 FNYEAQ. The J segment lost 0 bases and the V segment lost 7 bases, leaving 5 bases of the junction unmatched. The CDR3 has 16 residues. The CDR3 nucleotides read TGTGCCAGCATCCCGGGACTAGCGGGAGTCTCCTACGAGCAGTACTTC. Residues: CASIPGLAGVSYEQYF.

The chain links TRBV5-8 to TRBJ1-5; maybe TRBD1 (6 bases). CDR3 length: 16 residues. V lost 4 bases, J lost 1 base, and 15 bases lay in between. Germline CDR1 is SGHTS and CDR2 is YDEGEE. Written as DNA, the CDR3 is TGTGCCAGCAGCCCCCGTGGGGGCACGAGCAATCAGCCCCAGCATTTT. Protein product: CASSPRGGTSNQPQHF.

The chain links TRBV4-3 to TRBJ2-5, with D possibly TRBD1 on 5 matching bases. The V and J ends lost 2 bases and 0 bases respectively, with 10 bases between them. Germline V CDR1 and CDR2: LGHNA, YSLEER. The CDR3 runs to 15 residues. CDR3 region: CASSQSQGYQETQYF. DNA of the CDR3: TGCGCCAGCAGCCAATCCCAGGGTTACCAAGAGACCCAGTACTTC.

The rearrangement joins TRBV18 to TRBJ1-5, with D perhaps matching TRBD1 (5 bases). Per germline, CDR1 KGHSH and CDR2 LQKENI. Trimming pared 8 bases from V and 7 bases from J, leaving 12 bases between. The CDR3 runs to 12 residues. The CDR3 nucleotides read TGTGCCAGCCGAGTGGGGGGACAGCCCCAGCATTTT. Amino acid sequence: CASRVGGQPQHF. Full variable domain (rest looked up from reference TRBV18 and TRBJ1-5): NAGVMQNPRHLVRRRGQEARLRCSPMKGHSHVYWYRQLPEEGLKFMVYLQKENIIDESGMPKERFSAEFPKEGPSILRIQQVVRGDSAAYFCASRVGGQPQHFGDGTRLSIL.

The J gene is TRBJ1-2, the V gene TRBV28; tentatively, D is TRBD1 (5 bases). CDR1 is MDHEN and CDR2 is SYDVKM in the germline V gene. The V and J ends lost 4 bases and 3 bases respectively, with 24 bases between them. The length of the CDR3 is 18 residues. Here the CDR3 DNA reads TGTGCCAGCAGTTCTCCGGGGGACTTGCCCGTTTATGACTATGGCTACACCTTC. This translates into CASSSPGDLPVYDYGYTF.

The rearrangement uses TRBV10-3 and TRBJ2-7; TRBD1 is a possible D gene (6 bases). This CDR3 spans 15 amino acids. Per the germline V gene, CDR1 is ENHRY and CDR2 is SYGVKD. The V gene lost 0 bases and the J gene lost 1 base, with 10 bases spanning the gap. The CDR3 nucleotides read TGTGCCATCAGTGAGTCGCAGGGGCCGTCCTACGAGCAGTACTTC. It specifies CAISESQGPSYEQYF.

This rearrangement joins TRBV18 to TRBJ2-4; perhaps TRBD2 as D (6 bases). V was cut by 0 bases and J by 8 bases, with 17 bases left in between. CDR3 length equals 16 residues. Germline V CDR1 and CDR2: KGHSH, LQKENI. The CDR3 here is CASSPPRGVTHHIQYF. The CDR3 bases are TGTGCCAGCTCACCACCGCGGGGCGTCACGCATCACATTCAGTACTTC.

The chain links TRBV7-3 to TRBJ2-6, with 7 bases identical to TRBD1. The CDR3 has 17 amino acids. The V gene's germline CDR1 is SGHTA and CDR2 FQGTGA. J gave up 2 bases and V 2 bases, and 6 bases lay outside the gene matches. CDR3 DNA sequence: TGTGCCAGCAGCTTACCTGGGACAGCCGCTGGGGCCAACGTCCTGACTTTC. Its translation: CASSLPGTAAGANVLTF.

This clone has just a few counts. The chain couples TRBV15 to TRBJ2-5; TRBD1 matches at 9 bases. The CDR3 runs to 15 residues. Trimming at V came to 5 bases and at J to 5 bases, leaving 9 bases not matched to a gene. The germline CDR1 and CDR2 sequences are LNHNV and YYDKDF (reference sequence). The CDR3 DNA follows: TGTGCCACCAGCGACCAGACGGGACAGGGTGAGACCCAGTACTTC. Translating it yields CATSDQTGQGETQYF.

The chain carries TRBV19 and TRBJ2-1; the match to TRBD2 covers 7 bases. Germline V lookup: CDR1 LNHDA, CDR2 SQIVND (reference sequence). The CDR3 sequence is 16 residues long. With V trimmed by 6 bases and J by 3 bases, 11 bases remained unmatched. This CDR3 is CASRMGGSGVYNEQFF. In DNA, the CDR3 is TGTGCCAGTAGGATGGGGGGGAGTGGGGTCTACAATGAGCAGTTCTTC.

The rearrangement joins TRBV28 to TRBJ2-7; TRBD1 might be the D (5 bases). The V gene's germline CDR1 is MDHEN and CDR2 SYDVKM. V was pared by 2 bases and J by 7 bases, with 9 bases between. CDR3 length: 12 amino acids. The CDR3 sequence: CASSLKGREQYF. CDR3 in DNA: TGTGCCAGCAGTTTAAAGGGGCGGGAGCAGTACTTC. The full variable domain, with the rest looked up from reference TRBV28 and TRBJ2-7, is DVKVTQSSRYLVKRTGEKVFLECVQDMDHENMFWYRQDPGLGLRLIYFSYDVKMKEKGDIPEGYSVSREKKERFSLILESASTNQTSMYLCASSLKGREQYFGPGTRLTVT.

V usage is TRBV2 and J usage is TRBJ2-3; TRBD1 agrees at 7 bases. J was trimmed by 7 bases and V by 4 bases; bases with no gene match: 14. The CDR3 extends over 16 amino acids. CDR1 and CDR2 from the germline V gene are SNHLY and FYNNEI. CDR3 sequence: CASSGGGQSSYYTQYF. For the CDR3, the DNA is TGTGCCAGCAGTGGAGGGGGACAGAGTTCTTATTATACGCAGTATTTT.

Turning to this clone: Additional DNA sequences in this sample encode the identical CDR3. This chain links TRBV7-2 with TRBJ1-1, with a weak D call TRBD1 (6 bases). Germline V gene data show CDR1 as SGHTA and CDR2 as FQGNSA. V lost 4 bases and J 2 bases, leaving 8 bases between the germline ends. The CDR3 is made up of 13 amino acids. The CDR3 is CASSSQGNTEAFF. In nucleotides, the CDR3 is TGTGCCAGCAGCTCACAGGGTAACACTGAAGCTTTCTTT. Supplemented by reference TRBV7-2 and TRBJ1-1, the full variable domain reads GAGVSQSPSNKVTEKGKDVELRCDPISGHTALYWYRQSLGQGLEFLIYFQGNSAPDKSGLPSDRFSAERTGGSVSTLTIQRTQQEDSAVYLCASSSQGNTEAFFGQGTRLTVV.

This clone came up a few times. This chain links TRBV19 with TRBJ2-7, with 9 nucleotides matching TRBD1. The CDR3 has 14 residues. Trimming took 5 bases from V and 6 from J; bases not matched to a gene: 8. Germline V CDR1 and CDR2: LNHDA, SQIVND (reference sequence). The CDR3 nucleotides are TGTGCCAGTAGTCGCGGACAGGGGACGGGCGAGCAGTACTTC. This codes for CASSRGQGTGEQYF.

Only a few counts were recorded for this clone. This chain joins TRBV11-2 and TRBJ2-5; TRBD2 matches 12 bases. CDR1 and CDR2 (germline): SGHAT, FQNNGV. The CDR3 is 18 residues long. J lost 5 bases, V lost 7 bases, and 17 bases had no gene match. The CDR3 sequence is CASTPRTSGNLFRETQYF. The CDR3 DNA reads TGTGCCAGCACCCCCCGGACTAGCGGGAACCTTTTTAGGGAGACCCAGTACTTC.

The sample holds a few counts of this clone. CDR3 bases: TGTGCCAGCAGTGGGGGACTCCTCGAATACTATGGCTACACCTTC. Translation: CASSGGLLEYYGYTF. The rearrangement links TRBV2 to TRBJ1-2, with D perhaps matching TRBD1 (5 bases). CDR3 length equals 15 residues. The V end lost 4 bases, the J end lost 3 bases, and 15 bases lay between the germline ends. Looked up from germline, CDR1 is SNHLY and CDR2 is FYNNEI.

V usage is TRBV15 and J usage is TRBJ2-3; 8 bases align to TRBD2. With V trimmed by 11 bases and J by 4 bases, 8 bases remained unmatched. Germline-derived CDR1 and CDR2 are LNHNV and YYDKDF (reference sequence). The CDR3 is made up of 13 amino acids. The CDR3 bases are TGTGCCTCGGGGGGGGCTCTTCCAGATACGCAGTATTTT. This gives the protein CASGGALPDTQYF.

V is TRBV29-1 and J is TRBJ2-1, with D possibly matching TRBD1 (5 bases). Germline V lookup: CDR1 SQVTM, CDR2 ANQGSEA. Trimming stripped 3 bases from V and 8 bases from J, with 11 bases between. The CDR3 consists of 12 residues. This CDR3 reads CSVDQSRDEQFF. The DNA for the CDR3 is TGCAGCGTTGACCAGAGCAGGGATGAGCAGTTCTTC.

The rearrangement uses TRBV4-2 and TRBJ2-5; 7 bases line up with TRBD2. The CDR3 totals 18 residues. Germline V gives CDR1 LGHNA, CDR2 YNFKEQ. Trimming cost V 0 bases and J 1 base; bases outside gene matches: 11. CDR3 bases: TGTGCCAGCAGCCAAGACCTTCGGGGCGGGGGAAGCCAAGAGACCCAGTACTTC. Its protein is CASSQDLRGGGSQETQYF.

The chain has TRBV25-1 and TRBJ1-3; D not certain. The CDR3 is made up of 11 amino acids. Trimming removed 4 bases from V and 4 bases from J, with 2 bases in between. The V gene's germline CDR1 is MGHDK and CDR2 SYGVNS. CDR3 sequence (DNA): TGTGCCAGCAGTGCGGGAAACACCATATATTTT. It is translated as CASSAGNTIYF.

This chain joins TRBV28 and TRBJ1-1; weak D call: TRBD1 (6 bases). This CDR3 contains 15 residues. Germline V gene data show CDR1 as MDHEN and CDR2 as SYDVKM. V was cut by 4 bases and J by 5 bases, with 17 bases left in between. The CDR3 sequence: CASSSRGGGRTEAFF. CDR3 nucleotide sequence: TGTGCCAGCAGTTCCAGGGGAGGCGGGAGAACTGAAGCTTTCTTT. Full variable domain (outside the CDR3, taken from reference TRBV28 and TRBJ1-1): DVKVTQSSRYLVKRTGEKVFLECVQDMDHENMFWYRQDPGLGLRLIYFSYDVKMKEKGDIPEGYSVSREKKERFSLILESASTNQTSMYLCASSSRGGGRTEAFFGQGTRLTVV.

The CDR3 loop reads CASSLSWQKNEKLFF. The DNA for the CDR3 is TGTGCCAGCAGTTTATCTTGGCAGAAGAATGAAAAACTGTTTTTT. The chain uses TRBV27 and TRBJ1-4, with D hard to call. Trimming took off 0 bases at V and 5 bases at J, with 10 bases between the two ends. The CDR3 consists of 15 residues. Germline V lookup: CDR1 MNHEY, CDR2 SMNVEV (reference sequence).

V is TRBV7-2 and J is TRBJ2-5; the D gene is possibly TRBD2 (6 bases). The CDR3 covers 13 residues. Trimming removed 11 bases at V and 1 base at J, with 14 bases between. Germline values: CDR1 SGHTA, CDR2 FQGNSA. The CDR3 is CARAGGVQETQYF. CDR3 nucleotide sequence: TGTGCCCGAGCCGGCGGGGTCCAAGAGACCCAGTACTTC.